This is a list of T cell receptor beta chains from one sample in a study of regulatory T cells in long-lasting Graves disease. Each CDR3 protein gets one entry after TCRdb re-called the multiplex PCR reads with MiXCR. The table records a few hundred thousand distinct CDR3 sequences, about 18% of them present only once. These data also featured in a second study, about T cells in Graves' hyperthyroidism and ophthalmopathy.

The sequencing used peripheral blood mononuclear cells (PBMCs), collected at new diagnosis, from a patient treated with antithyroid drugs. These receptors were obtained from a young woman with Graves disease. Both conserved end residues are part of each CDR3. D genes are given only for firm matches. Clone size is stated in some rows and not others, as once, few, many or a class when expanded.

>NA|TRBD1|TRBV20-1|TRBJ2-2
TGCAGTGCTAAGTCCGGGACAGGGGGGCCCACCGGGGAGCTGTTTTTT
CSAKSGTGGPTGELFF
>NA|TRBD2|TRBV20-1|TRBJ2-1
TGCAGTGCCCAGGGCGGGGGGGGAACCTACAATGAGCAGTTCTTC
CSAQGGGGTYNEQFF
>few|NA|TRBV25-1|TRBJ2-7
TGTGCCAGCAGTGATGGGCCGGGTTATATCTACGAGCAGTACTTC
CASSDGPGYIYEQYF
>many|TRBD1|TRBV3-1|TRBJ1-4
TGTGCCAGCAGCGAGGACAGGGTTGGAGCTAATGAAAAACTGTTTTTT
CASSEDRVGANEKLFF
>many|TRBD1|TRBV6-1|TRBJ1-4
TGTGCCAGCAGTGCAGCCGGGACAGGGTTTGGAAAACTGTTTTTT
CASSAAGTGFGKLFF
>many|TRBD1|TRBV7-9|TRBJ2-5
TGTGCCAGCAGAAGGGACAGGGGGCTCCAAGAGACCCAGTACTTC
CASRRDRGLQETQYF
>many|NA|TRBV15|TRBJ1-2
TGTGCCACCAGCACCGAATCGGCGGCGGCAGCCGGGAGCTATGGCTACACCTTC
CATSTESAAAAGSYGYTF
>many|NA|TRBV6-2/TRBV6-3|TRBJ2-5
TGTGCCAGCAGTTACTCGGGGGAGGTACCCAATCTGGAGACCCAGTACTTC
CASSYSGEVPNLETQYF
>NA|NA|TRBV6-1|TRBJ1-1
TGTGCCAGCAATCCCCTACCCCGGGTTAGGCGCGGCACTGAAGCTTTCTTT
CASNPLPRVRRGTEAFF
>many|NA|TRBV18|TRBJ1-2
TGTGCCAGCTCACCTATGGCAGACTATGGCTACACCTTC
CASSPMADYGYTF
>NA|NA|TRBV18|TRBJ1-1
TGTGCCAGCTCACCTCACGCGGACTTGAACACTGAAGCTTTCTTT
CASSPHADLNTEAFF
>NA|NA|TRBV5-6|TRBJ1-2
TGTGCCAGCAGCACTGCAACAGGGTATCTCTATGGCTACACCTTC
CASSTATGYLYGYTF
>many|NA|TRBV18|TRBJ2-5
TGTGCCAGCTCACCTGACCGGCAAGAAGAGACCCAGTACTTC
CASSPDRQEETQYF
>many|NA|TRBV11-2|TRBJ2-7
TGTGCCAGCAGCTTAGGCCCCCGGGACGGGTACGAGCAGTACTTC
CASSLGPRDGYEQYF
>many|TRBD1|TRBV19|TRBJ2-7
TGTGCCAGTAGTACAGACAGGGTCAACGAGCAGTACTTC
CASSTDRVNEQYF
>many|NA|TRBV9|TRBJ2-3
TGTGCCAGCAGCGAGACAGTCAGCACAGATACGCAGTATTTT
CASSETVSTDTQYF
>NA|TRBD1|TRBV2|TRBJ2-7
TGTGCCAGCGTTTGGACAGGGTGGAAGATCTACGAGCAGTACTTC
CASVWTGWKIYEQYF
>many|TRBD1|TRBV20-1|TRBJ1-2
TGCAGTGCTCCCCCCCTTCGACAGGGCGGTCGGGGCTACACCTTC
CSAPPLRQGGRGYTF
>many|NA|TRBV7-9|TRBJ1-4
TGTGCCAGCAGCGGCACCGGGCCCGGACTTAATGAAAAACTGTTTTTT
CASSGTGPGLNEKLFF
>NA|NA|TRBV30|TRBJ2-7
TGTGCCTGGCGTGAAACAGAGAGCTCCTACGAGCAGTACTTC
CAWRETESSYEQYF
>many|TRBD1|TRBV6-1|TRBJ1-2
TGTGCCAGCAGTGAAGCGCAAGGGACAGGTTTCGTCTATGGCTACACCTTC
CASSEAQGTGFVYGYTF
>many|NA|TRBV6-1|TRBJ1-1
TGTGCCAGCAGTGGACAGGAGGGCACTGAAGCTTTCTTT
CASSGQEGTEAFF
>many|TRBD1|TRBV12-3/TRBV12-4|TRBJ2-7
TGTGCCAGCGGCAACAGGGGTGAATACGAGCAGTACTTC
CASGNRGEYEQYF
>NA|NA|TRBV11-2|TRBJ2-7
TGTGCCAGCAGCTTACGTGGGAGCTGGTCCGGCGAGCAGTACTTC
CASSLRGSWSGEQYF
>many|TRBD1|TRBV4-1|TRBJ1-5
TGTGCCAGCAGCCAAACAGGGGTAGGCAATCAGCCCCAGCATTTT
CASSQTGVGNQPQHF
>many|NA|TRBV28|TRBJ2-5
TGTGCCAGCGAAGGGCAATGGGAGACCCAGTACTTC
CASEGQWETQYF
>many|TRBD1|TRBV5-6|TRBJ1-6
TGTGCCAGCAGCCAGGGACAGGGAGGGTCACCCCTCCACTTT
CASSQGQGGSPLHF
>many|NA|TRBV7-2|TRBJ2-2
TGTGCCAGCAGCTCTCGGGACGGAACCGGGGAGCTGTTTTTT
CASSSRDGTGELFF
>many|NA|TRBV5-1|TRBJ1-3
TGCGCCAGCACCTTACAGGGAGTAGGCTCTGGAAACACCATATATTTT
CASTLQGVGSGNTIYF
>many|NA|TRBV4-2|TRBJ2-7
TGTGCCAGCAGCCAAGTTAACGAGGAGCAGTACTTC
CASSQVNEEQYF
>NA|NA|TRBV4-1|TRBJ1-2
TGCGCCAGCAGCCAAGAACTTACCGGGGGCTACACCTTC
CASSQELTGGYTF
>NA|NA|TRBV11-2|TRBJ2-7
TGTGCCAGCAGCTTGGGCTCTCCCTACGAGCAGTACTTC
CASSLGSPYEQYF
>NA|NA|TRBV20-1|TRBJ1-1
TGCAGTGCTAGCGGGGGGGGGACCACTGAAGCTTTCTTT
CSASGGGTTEAFF
>NA|TRBD2|TRBV3-1|TRBJ2-2
TGTGCCAGCAGCCAAGATAATGTGGGTAGCGGGGGGGCCGGGGAGCTGTTTTTT
CASSQDNVGSGGAGELFF
>NA|NA|TRBV7-9|TRBJ2-5
TGTGCCGGCAGAAGGGGGGGGGAGACCCAGTACTTC
CAGRRGGETQYF
>many|NA|TRBV5-1|TRBJ2-7
TGCGCCAGCAGCCCGGGGTCGGGGGGCGCTTTTAACGAGCAGTACTTC
CASSPGSGGAFNEQYF
>many|TRBD2|TRBV5-5|TRBJ2-5
TGTGCCAGCAGCGTGAGGGGAACTAGCGGGGGCCGTGGGGAGACCCAGTACTTC
CASSVRGTSGGRGETQYF
>many|NA|TRBV5-5|TRBJ1-1
TGTGCCAGCAGCTTGGGTTGGGGGAACACTGAAGCTTTCTTT
CASSLGWGNTEAFF
>few|TRBD2|TRBV7-2|TRBJ2-6
TGTGCCAGCAGCCCCCTTCCCCTAGCGGGGCTCTCTGGGGCCAACGTCCTGACTTTC
CASSPLPLAGLSGANVLTF
>few|NA|TRBV7-2|TRBJ1-2
TGTGCCAGCAGCTCAGTACTGGGGGGTGGCTACACCTTC
CASSSVLGGGYTF
>few|NA|TRBV4-1|TRBJ1-2
TGCGCCAGCAGCCAAGATCAGAGTCAAGGAAACTATGGCTACACCTTC
CASSQDQSQGNYGYTF